This is a list of T cell receptor beta chains from one sample in a study of PD-L1 blockade in urothelial cancer. This table comes from immunoSEQ multiplex PCR, and its TCRdb copy is limited to in-frame clones, with some not included. The repertoire holds roughly 46,000 clones, with approximately 85% as singletons. Sequencing used PBMCs, obtained around atezolizumab (anti-PD-L1) treatment. These receptors all come from a man aged 45 to 65 with urothelial cancer. Each CDR3 is given with its conserved first and last residue. D genes are given only for firm matches. Size values are once, few and many counts, or a class for expanded clones, and some rows have none.

cdr3_aa,cdr3_nt,v_call,d_call,j_call,clone_size
CASSVEGANLYF,TGTGCCAGCAGTGTCGAAGGGGCGAATCTGTATTTT,TRBV6-4,.,TRBJ2-3,.
CASRTTGKNIQYF,TGTGCCAGCAGGACTACAGGGAAAAACATTCAGTACTTC,TRBV28,.,TRBJ2-4,.
CATSIGQGELEAFF,TGTGCCACCAGCATCGGACAGGGAGAGCTTGAAGCTTTCTTT,TRBV15,TRBD1,TRBJ1-1,.
CASSLNTGGSGANVLTF,TGTGCCAGCAGCTTAAACACAGGGGGCTCTGGGGCCAACGTCCTGACTTTC,TRBV11-2,TRBD1,TRBJ2-6,.
CASSVVAGLETNGYTF,TGTGCCAGCAGCGTAGTAGCAGGACTGGAAACCAATGGCTACACCTTC,TRBV9,.,TRBJ1-2,.
CASSSGQGRSYEQYF,TGTGCCAGCAGCTCAGGACAGGGGAGATCCTACGAGCAGTACTTC,TRBV7-9,TRBD1,TRBJ2-7,.
CASSLQSVAGNEQFF,TGTGCCAGCAGCTTGCAGAGCGTGGCGGGCAATGAGCAGTTCTTC,TRBV5-4,.,TRBJ2-1,.
CASSAHVVSVSSYNEQFF,TGTGCCAGCAGTGCCCACGTAGTTAGCGTGAGCTCCTACAATGAGCAGTTCTTC,TRBV2,.,TRBJ2-1,.
CASSTVNYGYTF,TGTGCCAGCAGTACAGTTAACTATGGCTACACCTTC,TRBV2,.,TRBJ1-2,.
CASIENEQFF,TGTGCCAGCATCGAGAATGAGCAGTTCTTC,TRBV2,.,TRBJ2-1,.
CASSIGQATDTQYF,TGCGCCAGCAGCATTGGACAGGCCACAGATACGCAGTATTTT,TRBV5-1,TRBD1,TRBJ2-3,once
CATPASGGHSYEQYF,TGTGCCACCCCTGCTAGCGGGGGTCACTCCTACGAGCAGTACTTC,TRBV6-5,TRBD2,TRBJ2-7,.
CASTRGGARISPLHF,TGTGCCAGCACCCGGGGAGGGGCGAGGATTTCACCCCTCCACTTT,TRBV27,.,TRBJ1-6,few
CASSPDNYQRGYTF,TGTGCCAGCAGTCCTGATAACTACCAGAGGGGCTACACCTTC,TRBV28,.,TRBJ1-2,.
CASSLGLVGNTGELFF,TGTGCCAGCAGCTTGGGACTAGTGGGCAACACCGGGGAGCTGTTTTTT,TRBV5-4,.,TRBJ2-2,.
CASSFRGENTEAFF,TGTGCCAGCAGCTTCAGGGGAGAGAACACTGAAGCTTTCTTT,TRBV7-6,.,TRBJ1-1,once
CASSLNRQGRNGYTF,TGTGCCAGCAGCTTAAACAGACAGGGGCGGAATGGCTACACCTTC,TRBV7-2,TRBD1,TRBJ1-2,.
CASSGAGGNEQYF,TGTGCCAGCAGCGGGGCGGGAGGCAACGAGCAGTACTTC,TRBV11-3,TRBD2,TRBJ2-7,.
CATSRGASYNEQFF,TGTGCCACCAGCAGAGGAGCCTCCTACAATGAGCAGTTCTTC,TRBV15,.,TRBJ2-1,.
CASAGKYGNYGYTF,TGTGCCAGCGCCGGGAAGTACGGTAACTATGGCTACACCTTC,TRBV6-1,.,TRBJ1-2,few
CSAPDRENIF,TGCAGTGCTCCGGACAGAGAAAACATCTTC,TRBV20-1,.,TRBJ2-1,once
CAWRPGGLGYGYTF,TGTGCCTGGAGACCAGGGGGACTCGGCTATGGCTACACCTTC,TRBV30,TRBD1,TRBJ1-2,.
CASSVATLGTNTGELFF,TGTGCCAGCAGCGTAGCCACCCTCGGGACGAACACCGGGGAGCTGTTTTTT,TRBV9,.,TRBJ2-2,once
CASSQDAGYGTQYF,TGTGCCAGCAGCCAAGATGCGGGCTATGGGACCCAGTACTTC,TRBV14,.,TRBJ2-5,.
CASSLGYRGDTEAFF,TGTGCCAGTAGTTTGGGGTACAGGGGTGATACTGAAGCTTTCTTT,TRBV19,TRBD1,TRBJ1-1,.
CAISNFQGGQPQHF,TGTGCCATCAGTAATTTTCAGGGAGGGCAGCCCCAGCATTTT,TRBV10-3,.,TRBJ1-5,few
CASSQLLGAPGSPLHF,TGTGCCAGCAGCCAATTGTTGGGGGCGCCGGGGTCACCCCTCCACTTT,TRBV16,.,TRBJ1-6,.
CASSPHPRLAEETQYF,TGTGCCAGTAGTCCTCATCCGCGACTAGCGGAAGAGACCCAGTACTTC,TRBV19,TRBD2,TRBJ2-5,.
CASSYRQGKETQYF,TGTGCCAGCAGTTACAGGCAGGGGAAAGAGACCCAGTACTTC,TRBV6-5,.,TRBJ2-5,.
CAWSVTGARSYEQYF,TGTGCCTGGAGTGTAACAGGGGCCCGCTCCTACGAGCAGTACTTC,TRBV30,TRBD1,TRBJ2-7,.
CASSRINGGGTDTQYF,TGTGCCAGCAGCCGGATAAACGGGGGGGGCACAGATACGCAGTATTTT,TRBV7-8,TRBD2,TRBJ2-3,.
CASSQDSEDWEETQYF,TGCGCCAGCAGCCAAGATTCGGAGGACTGGGAAGAGACCCAGTACTTC,TRBV4-1,.,TRBJ2-5,.
CASSLEGGANGYTF,TGCGCCAGCAGCTTGGAGGGAGGGGCAAATGGCTACACCTTC,TRBV5-1,.,TRBJ1-2,.
CASSLVSGVLPLEQYF,TGTGCCAGCAGCTTAGTTAGCGGGGTTCTCCCCCTCGAGCAGTACTTC,TRBV11-2,TRBD2,TRBJ2-7,.
CASSLLGGPNNEQFF,TGTGCCAGCAGCTTATTAGGAGGCCCAAACAATGAGCAGTTCTTC,TRBV7-2,.,TRBJ2-1,.
CASSVEDFSGGAEETQYF,TGTGCCAGCAGCGTAGAAGATTTTAGCGGGGGGGCAGAAGAGACCCAGTACTTC,TRBV9,TRBD2,TRBJ2-5,few
CASSQEVRGYANTGELFF,TGCGCCAGCAGCCAAGAAGTTAGGGGCTACGCGAACACCGGGGAGCTGTTTTTT,TRBV4-1,.,TRBJ2-2,.
CASSDRGPRYEQYF,TGTGCCAGCAGCGACAGGGGGCCCCGCTACGAGCAGTACTTC,TRBV27,TRBD1,TRBJ2-7,.
CASSLYADRGWDTIYF,TGTGCCAGCAGCTTATATGCCGACAGGGGATGGGACACCATATATTTT,TRBV7-9,TRBD1,TRBJ1-3,.
CAISDLVETQYF,TGTGCCATCAGTGATCTAGTAGAGACCCAGTACTTC,TRBV10-3,.,TRBJ2-5,.
CASSSPGQGAYEQYF,TGCGCCAGCAGCTCTCCGGGACAGGGGGCATACGAGCAGTACTTC,TRBV5-1,TRBD1,TRBJ2-7,.
CAWRETGGMYEQYF,TGTGCCTGGAGGGAGACAGGGGGGATGTACGAGCAGTACTTC,TRBV30,TRBD1,TRBJ2-7,once
CASSLGGRSTDTQYF,TGTGCCAGCAGCTTGGGCGGGAGGAGCACAGATACGCAGTATTTT,TRBV5-8,TRBD2,TRBJ2-3,.
CASSFRGSNYEQYF,TGTGCCAGCAGTTTCCGGGGATCGAACTACGAGCAGTACTTC,TRBV27,.,TRBJ2-7,.
CASSYPGQVRGYTF,TGTGCCAGCAGCTATCCAGGACAGGTGCGCGGCTACACCTTC,TRBV5-6,TRBD1,TRBJ1-2,.